This TCR beta chain derives from a study of post-analysis software for immune sequencing data. Findings and limits, study-wide: Elevated frequency relative to controls characterized four or five TRBV segments in patients, TRBV5-6, TRBV5-1 and TRBV20-1 among them. Compared with controls, patients showed significantly lower normalized Chao1 diversity.

With regard to this clonotype: What it binds is not known.

The library was made from cDNA and included unique molecular identifiers. The T cell input of roughly 0.9 to 11 million gave hundreds of thousands of cDNA molecules. From the PCR reads, TCRdb called clonotypes with MiXCR, one entry per CDR3 protein. The table includes fewer than 700,000 distinct CDR3 sequences, roughly 45% detected once. Losses at the gene ends were 6 bases for V and 5 bases for J; bases not matched to a gene: 10. CDR1 and CDR2 (germline): DFQATT, SNEGSKA (reference sequence). CDR3 length equals 14 residues. Sequenced sample: blood. This rearrangement joins TRBV20-1 to TRBJ2-3; 8 nucleotides line up with TRBD1. The receptor comes from a girl aged 10 to 17 with multiple sclerosis. This CDR3 is CSARQGIGGDTQYF. The CDR3 region has the DNA TGCAGTGCCCGACAGGGGATAGGAGGAGATACGCAGTATTTT.